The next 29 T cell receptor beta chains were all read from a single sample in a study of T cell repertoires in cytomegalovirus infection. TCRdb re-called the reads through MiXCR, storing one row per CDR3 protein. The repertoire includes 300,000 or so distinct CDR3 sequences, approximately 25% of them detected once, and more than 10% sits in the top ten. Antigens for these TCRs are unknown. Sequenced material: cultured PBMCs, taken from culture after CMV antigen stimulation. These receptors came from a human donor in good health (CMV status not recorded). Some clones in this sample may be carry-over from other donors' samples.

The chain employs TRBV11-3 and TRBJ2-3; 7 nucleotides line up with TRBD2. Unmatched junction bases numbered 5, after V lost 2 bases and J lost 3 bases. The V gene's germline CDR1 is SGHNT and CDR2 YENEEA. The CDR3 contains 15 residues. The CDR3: CASSLSGGRTDTQYF. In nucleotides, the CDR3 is TGTGCCAGCAGCTTATCCGGCGGGAGAACAGATACGCAGTATTTT.

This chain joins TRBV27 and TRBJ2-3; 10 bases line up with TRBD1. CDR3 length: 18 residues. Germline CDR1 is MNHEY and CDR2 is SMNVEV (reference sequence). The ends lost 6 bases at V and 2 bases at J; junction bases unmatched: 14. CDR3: CASRKGQGIASITDTQYF. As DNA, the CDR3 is TGTGCCAGCAGGAAGGGACAGGGGATTGCAAGTATCACAGATACGCAGTATTTT.

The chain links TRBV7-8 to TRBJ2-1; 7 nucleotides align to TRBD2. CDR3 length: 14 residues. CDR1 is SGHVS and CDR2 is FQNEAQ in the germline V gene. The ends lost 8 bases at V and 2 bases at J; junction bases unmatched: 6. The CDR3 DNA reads TGTGCCAGCCAAGGAGCGGGACCCTACAATGAGCAGTTCTTC. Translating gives CASQGAGPYNEQFF.

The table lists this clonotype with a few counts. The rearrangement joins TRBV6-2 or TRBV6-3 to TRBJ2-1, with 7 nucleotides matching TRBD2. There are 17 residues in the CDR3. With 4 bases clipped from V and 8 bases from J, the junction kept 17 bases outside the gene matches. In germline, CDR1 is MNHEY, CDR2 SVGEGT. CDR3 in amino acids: CASSSPSGTKRFHEQFF. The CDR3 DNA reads TGTGCCAGCAGTTCCCCTTCCGGGACTAAGAGGTTCCATGAGCAGTTCTTC.

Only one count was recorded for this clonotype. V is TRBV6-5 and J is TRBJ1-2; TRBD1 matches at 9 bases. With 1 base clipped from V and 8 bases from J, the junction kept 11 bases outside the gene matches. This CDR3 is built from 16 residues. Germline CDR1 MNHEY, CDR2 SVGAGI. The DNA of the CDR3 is TGTGCCAGCAGTTACTTTCCGGGACAGGGACTGCGGGGCTACACCTTC. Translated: CASSYFPGQGLRGYTF.

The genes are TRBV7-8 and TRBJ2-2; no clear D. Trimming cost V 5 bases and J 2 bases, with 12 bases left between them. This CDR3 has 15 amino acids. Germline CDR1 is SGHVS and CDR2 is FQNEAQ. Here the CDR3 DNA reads TGTGCCAGCAGCCCGCATAGACTTAACACCGGGGAGCTGTTTTTT. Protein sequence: CASSPHRLNTGELFF.

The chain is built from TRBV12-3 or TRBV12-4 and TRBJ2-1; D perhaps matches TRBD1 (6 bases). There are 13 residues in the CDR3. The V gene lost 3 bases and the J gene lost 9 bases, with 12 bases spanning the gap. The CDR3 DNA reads TGTGCCAGCAGTTTCCTTAACAGGGCTGAGCAGTTCTTC. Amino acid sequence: CASSFLNRAEQFF.

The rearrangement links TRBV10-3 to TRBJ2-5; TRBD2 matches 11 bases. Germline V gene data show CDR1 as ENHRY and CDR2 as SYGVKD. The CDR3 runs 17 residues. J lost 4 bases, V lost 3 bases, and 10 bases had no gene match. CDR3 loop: CAISDGTSGPARETQYF. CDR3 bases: TGTGCCATCAGTGACGGGACTAGCGGTCCCGCCAGAGAGACCCAGTACTTC.

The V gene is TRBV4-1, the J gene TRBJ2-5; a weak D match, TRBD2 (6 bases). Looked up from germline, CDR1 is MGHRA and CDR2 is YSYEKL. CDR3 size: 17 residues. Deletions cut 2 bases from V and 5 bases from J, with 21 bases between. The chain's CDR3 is CASSQSGLSTYRETQYF. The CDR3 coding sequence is TGCGCCAGCAGCCAATCGGGACTTTCTACCTATAGGGAGACCCAGTACTTC.

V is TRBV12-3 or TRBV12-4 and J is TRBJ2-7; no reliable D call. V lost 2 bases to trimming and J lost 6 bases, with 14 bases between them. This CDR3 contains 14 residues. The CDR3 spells CASSLSQTSSEQYF. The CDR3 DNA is TGTGCCAGCAGTTTATCCCAGACCTCTTCCGAGCAGTACTTC.

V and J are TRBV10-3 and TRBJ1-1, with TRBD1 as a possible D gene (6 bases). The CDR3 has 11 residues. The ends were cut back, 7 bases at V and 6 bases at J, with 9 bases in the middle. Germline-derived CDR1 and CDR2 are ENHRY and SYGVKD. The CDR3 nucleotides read TGTGCCATCAAAGACAGGTCTGAAGCTTTCTTT. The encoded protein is CAIKDRSEAFF.

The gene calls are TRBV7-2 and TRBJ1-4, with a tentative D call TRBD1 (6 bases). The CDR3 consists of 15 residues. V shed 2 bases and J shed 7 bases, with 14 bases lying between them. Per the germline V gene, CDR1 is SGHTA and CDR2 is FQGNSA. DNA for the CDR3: TGTGCCAGCAGCTTACAGGCAGGGGCGGGTGAAAAACTGTTTTTT. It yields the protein CASSLQAGAGEKLFF.

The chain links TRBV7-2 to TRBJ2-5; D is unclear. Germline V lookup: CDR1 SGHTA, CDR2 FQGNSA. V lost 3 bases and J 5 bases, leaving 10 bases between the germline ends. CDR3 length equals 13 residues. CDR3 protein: CASSFLGWETQYF. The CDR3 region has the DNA TGTGCCAGCAGCTTTTTGGGGTGGGAGACCCAGTACTTC.

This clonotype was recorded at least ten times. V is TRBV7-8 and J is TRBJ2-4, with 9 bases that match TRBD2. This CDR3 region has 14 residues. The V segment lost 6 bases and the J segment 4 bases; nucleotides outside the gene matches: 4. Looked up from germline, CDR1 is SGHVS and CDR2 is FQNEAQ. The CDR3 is CASSRLAVKNIQYF. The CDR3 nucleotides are TGTGCCAGCAGTCGACTAGCGGTTAAAAACATTCAGTACTTC. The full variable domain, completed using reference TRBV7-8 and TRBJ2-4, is GAGVSQSPRYKVAKRGQDVALRCDPISGHVSLFWYQQALGQGPEFLTYFQNEAQLDKSGLPSDRFFAERPEGSVSTLKIQRTQQEDSAVYLCASSRLAVKNIQYFGAGTRLSVL.

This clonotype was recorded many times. The CDR3, as DNA: TGTGCCAGCAGCTTAGACGGGGTTGGCGGCTACACCTTC. Its translation is CASSLDGVGGYTF. V and J are TRBV7-2 and TRBJ1-2; no reliable D call. The CDR3 is made up of 13 amino acids. V gave up 1 base and J gave up 8 bases, with 11 bases separating them. From germline, CDR1 is SGHTA and CDR2 FQGNSA.

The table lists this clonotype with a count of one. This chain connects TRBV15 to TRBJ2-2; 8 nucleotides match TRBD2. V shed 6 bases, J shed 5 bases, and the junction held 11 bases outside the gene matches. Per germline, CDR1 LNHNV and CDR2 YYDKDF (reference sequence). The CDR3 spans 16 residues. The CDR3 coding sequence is TGTGCCACCAGAGGGGTCGGGAGGGCAAGGACCGGGGAGCTGTTTTTT. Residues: CATRGVGRARTGELFF. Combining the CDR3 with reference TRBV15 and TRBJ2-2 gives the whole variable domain DAMVIQNPRYQVTQFGKPVTLSCSQTLNHNVMYWYQQKSSQAPKLLFHYYDKDFNNEADTPDNFQSRRPNTSFCFLDIRSPGLGDTAMYLCATRGVGRARTGELFFGEGSRLTVL.

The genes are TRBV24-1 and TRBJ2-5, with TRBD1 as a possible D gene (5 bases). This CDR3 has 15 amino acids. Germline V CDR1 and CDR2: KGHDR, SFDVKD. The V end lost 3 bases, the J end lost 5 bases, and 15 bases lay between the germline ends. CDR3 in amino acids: CATSDPKAGPETQYF. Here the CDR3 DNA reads TGTGCCACCAGTGATCCTAAAGCAGGGCCCGAGACCCAGTACTTC.

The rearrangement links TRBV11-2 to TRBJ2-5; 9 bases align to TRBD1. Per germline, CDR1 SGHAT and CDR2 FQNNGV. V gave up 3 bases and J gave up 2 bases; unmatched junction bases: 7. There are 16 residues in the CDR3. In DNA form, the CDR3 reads TGTGCCAGCAGCTTTTCTCCGGGACAGGGACAAGAGACCCAGTACTTC. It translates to CASSFSPGQGQETQYF.

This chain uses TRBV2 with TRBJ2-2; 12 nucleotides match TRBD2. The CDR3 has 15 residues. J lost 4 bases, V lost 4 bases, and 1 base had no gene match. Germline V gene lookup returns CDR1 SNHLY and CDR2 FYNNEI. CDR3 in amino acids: CASSGGLAGTGELFF. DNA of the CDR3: TGTGCCAGCAGTGGGGGACTAGCGGGCACCGGGGAGCTGTTTTTT.

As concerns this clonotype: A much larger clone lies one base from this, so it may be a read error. CDR3 DNA: TGTGCCAGCGGCTTCTCGGGTCAGTATTACTCTGAAGCTTTCTTT. It translates to CASGFSGQYYSEAFF. The rearrangement uses TRBV11-3 and TRBJ1-1, with no clear D. This CDR3 has 15 residues. Germline CDR1 and CDR2: SGHNT and YENEEA.

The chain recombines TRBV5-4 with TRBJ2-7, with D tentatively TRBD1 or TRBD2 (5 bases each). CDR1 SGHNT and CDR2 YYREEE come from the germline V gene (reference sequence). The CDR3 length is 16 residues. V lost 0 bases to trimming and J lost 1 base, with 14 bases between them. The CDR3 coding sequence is TGTGCCAGCAGCTTGGTAATGGGCTGGGGGTCCTACGAGCAGTACTTC. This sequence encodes CASSLVMGWGSYEQYF. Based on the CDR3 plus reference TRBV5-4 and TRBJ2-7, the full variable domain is ETGVTQSPTHLIKTRGQQVTLRCSSQSGHNTVSWYQQALGQGPQFIFQYYREEENGRGNFPPRFSGLQFPNYSSELNVNALELDDSALYLCASSLVMGWGSYEQYFGPGTRLTVT.

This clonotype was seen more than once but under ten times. The CDR3 nucleotides read TGTGCCAGCAGGGAGACTAGCGGGAGGGGTGAGCAGTTCTTC. Protein: CASRETSGRGEQFF. V gene TRBV2 combines with J gene TRBJ2-1, with 14 bases matching TRBD2. This CDR3 has 14 amino acids. Germline V gene data show CDR1 as SNHLY and CDR2 as FYNNEI. V dropped 6 bases and J dropped 9; count of bases not matched to a gene: 4.

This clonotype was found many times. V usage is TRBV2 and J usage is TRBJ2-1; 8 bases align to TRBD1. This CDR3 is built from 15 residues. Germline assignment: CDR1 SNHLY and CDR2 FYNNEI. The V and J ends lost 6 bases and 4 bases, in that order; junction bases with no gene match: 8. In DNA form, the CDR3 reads TGTGCCAGCAGGCCCCGGGACAGGCGATACAATGAGCAGTTCTTC. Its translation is CASRPRDRRYNEQFF.

CDR3 sequence (DNA): TGTGCCAGCCACACGGCATCCGATGGCTACACCTTC. This sequence encodes CASHTASDGYTF. The chain links TRBV9 to TRBJ1-2; D is unclear. CDR3 length equals 12 residues. Trimming took 7 bases from V and 6 from J, leaving 13 bases between them. In germline, CDR1 is SGDLS, CDR2 YYNGEE.

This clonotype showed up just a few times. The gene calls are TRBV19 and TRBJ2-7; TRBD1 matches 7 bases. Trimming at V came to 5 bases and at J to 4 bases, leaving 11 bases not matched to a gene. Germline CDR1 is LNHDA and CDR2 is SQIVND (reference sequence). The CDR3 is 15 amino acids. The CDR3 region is CASSQETGIQYEQYF. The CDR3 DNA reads TGTGCCAGTAGTCAGGAGACAGGGATTCAATACGAGCAGTACTTC. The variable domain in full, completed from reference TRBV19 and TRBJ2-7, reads DGGITQSPKYLFRKEGQNVTLSCEQNLNHDAMYWYRQDPGQGLRLIYYSQIVNDFQKGDIAEGYSVSREKKESFPLTVTSAQKNPTAFYLCASSQETGIQYEQYFGPGTRLTVT.

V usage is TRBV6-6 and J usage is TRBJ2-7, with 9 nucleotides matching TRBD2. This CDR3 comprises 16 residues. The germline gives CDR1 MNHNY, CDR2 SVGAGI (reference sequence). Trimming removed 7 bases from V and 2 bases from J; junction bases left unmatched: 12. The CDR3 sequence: CASTPLGREGTYEQYV. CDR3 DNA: TGTGCCAGCACCCCCTTGGGGCGGGAGGGGACCTACGAGCAGTACGTC.

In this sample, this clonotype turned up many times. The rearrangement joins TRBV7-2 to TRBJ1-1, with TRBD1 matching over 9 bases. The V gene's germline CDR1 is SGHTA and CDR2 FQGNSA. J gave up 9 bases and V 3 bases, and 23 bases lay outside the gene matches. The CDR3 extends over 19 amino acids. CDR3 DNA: TGTGCCAGCAGCTTGAACAGGGGGCGAGGTAATGTCATCGGCGGCCAAGCTTTCTTT. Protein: CASSLNRGRGNVIGGQAFF.

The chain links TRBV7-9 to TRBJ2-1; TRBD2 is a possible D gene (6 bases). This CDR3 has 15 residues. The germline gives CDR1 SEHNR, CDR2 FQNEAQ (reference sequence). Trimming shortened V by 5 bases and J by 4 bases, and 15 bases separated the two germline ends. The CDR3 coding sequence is TGTGCCAGCAGCCGGGACTCTGGGAGGTACAATGAGCAGTTCTTC. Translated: CASSRDSGRYNEQFF.

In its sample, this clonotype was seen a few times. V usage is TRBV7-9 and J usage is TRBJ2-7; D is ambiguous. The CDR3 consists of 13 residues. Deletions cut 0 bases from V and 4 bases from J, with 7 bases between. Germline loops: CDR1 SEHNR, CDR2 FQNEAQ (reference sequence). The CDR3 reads CASSLADVYEQYV. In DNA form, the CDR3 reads TGTGCCAGCAGCTTAGCGGACGTATACGAGCAGTACGTC.